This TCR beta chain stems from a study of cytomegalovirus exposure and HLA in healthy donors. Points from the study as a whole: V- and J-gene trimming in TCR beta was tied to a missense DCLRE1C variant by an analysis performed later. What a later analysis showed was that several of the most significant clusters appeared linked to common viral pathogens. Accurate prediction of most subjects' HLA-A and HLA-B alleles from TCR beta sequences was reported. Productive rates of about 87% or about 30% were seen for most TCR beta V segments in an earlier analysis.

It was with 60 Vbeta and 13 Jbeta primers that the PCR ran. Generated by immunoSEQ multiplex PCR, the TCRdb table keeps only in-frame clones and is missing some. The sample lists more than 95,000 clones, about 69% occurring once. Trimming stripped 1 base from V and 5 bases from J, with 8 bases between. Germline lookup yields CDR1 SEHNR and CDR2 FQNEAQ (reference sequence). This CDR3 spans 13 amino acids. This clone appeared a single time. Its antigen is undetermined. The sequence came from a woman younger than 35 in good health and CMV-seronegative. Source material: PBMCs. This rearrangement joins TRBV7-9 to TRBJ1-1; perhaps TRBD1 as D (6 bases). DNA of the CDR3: TGTGCCAGCAGCTTAGGGACAGTAACTGAAGCTTTCTTT. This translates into CASSLGTVTEAFF.